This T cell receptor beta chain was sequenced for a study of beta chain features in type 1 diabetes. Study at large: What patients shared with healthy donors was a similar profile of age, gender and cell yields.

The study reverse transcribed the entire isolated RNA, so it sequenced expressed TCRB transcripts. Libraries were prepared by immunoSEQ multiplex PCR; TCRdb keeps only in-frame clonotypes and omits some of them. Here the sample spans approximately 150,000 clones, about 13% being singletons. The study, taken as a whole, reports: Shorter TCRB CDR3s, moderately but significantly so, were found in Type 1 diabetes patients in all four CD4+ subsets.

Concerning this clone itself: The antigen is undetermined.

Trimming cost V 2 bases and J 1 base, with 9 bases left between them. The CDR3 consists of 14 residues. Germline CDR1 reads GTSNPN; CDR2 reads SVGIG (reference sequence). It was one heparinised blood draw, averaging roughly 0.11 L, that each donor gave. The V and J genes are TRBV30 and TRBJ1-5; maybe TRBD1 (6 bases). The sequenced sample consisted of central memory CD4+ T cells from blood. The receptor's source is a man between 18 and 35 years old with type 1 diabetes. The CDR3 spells CAWSRGSSNQPQHF. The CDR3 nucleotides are TGTGCCTGGAGTAGGGGGAGCAGCAATCAGCCCCAGCATTTT.